One TCR beta chain is described in this entry. The data are from a study of cytomegalovirus exposure and HLA in healthy donors. V shed 6 bases and J 3 bases; nucleotides not matched to a gene: 10. In germline, CDR1 is SNHLY, CDR2 FYNNEI. CDR3 length: 15 amino acids. The PCR was carried out with 60 Vbeta primers and 13 Jbeta primers. Profiling relied on immunoSEQ multiplex PCR, and the TCRdb table lists in-frame clones only, not all of them. The sample has 150,000 to 200,000 clones, roughly 79% seen once. V usage is TRBV2 and J usage is TRBJ2-7; TRBD2 aligns across 8 bases. The specimen sequenced was PBMCs. The origin of this receptor is a man between 35 and 55 years old in good health and CMV-seropositive. The CDR3 sequence: CASSSKAGELYEQYF. The CDR3 DNA sequence: TGTGCCAGCAGCTCGAAAGCGGGAGAACTCTACGAGCAGTACTTC.